The sequence of this TCR beta chain was determined in a study of blood T cell repertoires in COVID-19. Trimming shortened V by 3 bases and J by 6 bases, and 5 bases separated the two germline ends. The germline CDR1 and CDR2 sequences are MDHEN and SYDVKM. The CDR3 length is 11 residues. TCRdb's table, derived via immunoSEQ multiplex PCR, lists solely in-frame clones and lacks some. Among fewer than 200,000 clones listed, 82% were seen once. Sequences were obtained from peripheral blood. The genes are TRBV28 and TRBJ1-1; no reliable D call. The TCR was taken from a woman in her 70s with acute or convalescent COVID-19. The CDR3 bases are TGTGCCAGCAGTTTTGTCTCTGAAGCTTTCTTT. It is translated as CASSFVSEAFF.